Listed here are 27 T cell receptor beta chains from one sample, sequenced in a study of blood T cell repertoires in COVID-19. Assay used: immunoSEQ multiplex PCR; TCRdb lists only in-frame clones, some missing. The sample includes about 300,000 clones, around 90% seen only once; the top ten take around 1.4%. The specimen sequenced was peripheral blood. The receptors originated from a man aged 65 to 85 with acute or convalescent COVID-19.

The gene calls are TRBV18 and TRBJ1-5; 9 nucleotides align to TRBD1. V was clipped by 2 bases and J by 16 bases; unmatched bases: 3. Per germline, CDR1 KGHSH and CDR2 LQKENI. The CDR3 contains 11 residues. CDR3 nucleotides: TGTGCCAGCTCACCAGGGACAGGGCAACATTTT. This codes for CASSPGTGQHF.

A single count supports this clone. The rearrangement links TRBV5-1 to TRBJ2-1, with 10 positions matching TRBD2. The V gene's germline CDR1 is SGHRS and CDR2 YFSETQ. The CDR3 covers 15 residues. V trimming: 1 base; J trimming: 9 bases; junction bases outside the gene matches: 7. This CDR3 reads CASSLLAGARGEQFF. The CDR3 DNA follows: TGCGCCAGCAGCTTGCTAGCGGGGGCCCGTGGTGAGCAGTTCTTC.

A single count supports this clone. J is TRBJ2-3 and V is TRBV10-3, with D possibly matching TRBD2 (6 bases). This CDR3 contains 15 residues. Germline V gene lookup returns CDR1 ENHRY and CDR2 SYGVKD. V lost 3 bases to trimming and J lost 0 bases, with 10 bases between them. CDR3 nucleotide sequence: TGTGCCATCAGTGACGGGAGCACTAGCACAGATACGCAGTATTTT. Its protein product is CAISDGSTSTDTQYF.

The genes are TRBV29-1 and TRBJ1-1; 8 positions agree with TRBD1. The germline CDR1 and CDR2 sequences are SQVTM and ANQGSEA. The junction had 2 bases not matched to a gene; V was cut back by 7 bases and J by 7 bases. This CDR3 is built from 10 residues. The CDR3: CSGGQGEAFF. DNA of the CDR3: TGCAGCGGTGGACAGGGTGAAGCTTTCTTT. Full variable domain (rest looked up from reference TRBV29-1 and TRBJ1-1): SAVISQKPSRDICQRGTSLTIQCQVDSQVTMMFWYRQQPGQSLTLIATANQGSEATYESGFVIDKFPISRPNLTFSTLTVSNMSPEDSSIYLCSGGQGEAFFGQGTRLTVV.

This chain joins TRBV19 and TRBJ1-2; a weak D match, TRBD1 (6 bases). From germline, CDR1 is LNHDA and CDR2 SQIVND (reference sequence). The ends were cut back, 4 bases at V and 2 bases at J, with 17 bases in the middle. The CDR3 has 16 amino acids. The CDR3 here is CASSTKHGQGNYGYTF. CDR3 in DNA: TGTGCCAGTAGTACGAAACATGGGCAGGGGAACTATGGCTACACCTTC. Drawing the rest from reference TRBV19 and TRBJ1-2, the complete variable domain is DGGITQSPKYLFRKEGQNVTLSCEQNLNHDAMYWYRQDPGQGLRLIYYSQIVNDFQKGDIAEGYSVSREKKESFPLTVTSAQKNPTAFYLCASSTKHGQGNYGYTFGSGTRLTVV.

The chain is built from TRBV7-9 and TRBJ1-6; 8 nucleotides agree with TRBD1. Germline lookup yields CDR1 SEHNR and CDR2 FQNEAQ (reference sequence). The CDR3 contains 17 residues. The V and J ends lost 5 bases and 7 bases, in that order; junction bases with no gene match: 13. As DNA, the CDR3 is TGTGCCAGCAGCCCCTCTCCAGGGGGCGCGAGGAATTCACCCCTCCACTTT. This codes for CASSPSPGGARNSPLHF. The whole variable domain, remainder taken from reference TRBV7-9 and TRBJ1-6, is DTGVSQNPRHKITKRGQNVTFRCDPISEHNRLYWYRQTLGQGPEFLTYFQNEAQLEKSRLLSDRFSAERPKGSFSTLEIQRTEQGDSAMYLCASSPSPGGARNSPLHFGNGTRLTVT.

This clone was counted between two and nine times. V gene TRBV27 combines with J gene TRBJ1-6; D is perhaps TRBD1 (6 bases). Germline V gives CDR1 MNHEY, CDR2 SMNVEV (reference sequence). The CDR3 covers 17 residues. V was pared by 2 bases and J by 3 bases, with 14 bases between. This CDR3 is CASSLRRGQIYNSPLHF. The CDR3 DNA reads TGTGCCAGCAGTTTACGGCGAGGACAGATCTATAATTCACCCCTCCACTTT.

The chain uses TRBV28 and TRBJ1-2; TRBD1 matches 10 bases. The CDR3 loop spans 13 amino acids. Germline V gives CDR1 MDHEN, CDR2 SYDVKM. V lost 9 bases and J lost 7; bases outside the gene matches: 8. The CDR3 bases are TGTGCCAGTAAGACAGGGGGCGAGGGTGGCTACACCTTC. The encoded protein is CASKTGGEGGYTF.

The genes are TRBV28 and TRBJ1-1, with 7 bases fitting TRBD1. The J segment lost 2 bases and the V segment lost 9 bases, leaving 6 bases of the junction unmatched. The CDR3 consists of 13 residues. Germline V gene sequence: CDR1 MDHEN, CDR2 SYDVKM. The CDR3 nucleotides are TGTGCCAGTTCGGGACAGTTAAACACTGAAGCTTTCTTT. Its translation: CASSGQLNTEAFF. Variable domain in full (rest from reference TRBV28 and TRBJ1-1): DVKVTQSSRYLVKRTGEKVFLECVQDMDHENMFWYRQDPGLGLRLIYFSYDVKMKEKGDIPEGYSVSREKKERFSLILESASTNQTSMYLCASSGQLNTEAFFGQGTRLTVV.

This clone was recorded only once. The chain carries TRBV4-2 and TRBJ2-7; 7 positions agree with TRBD2. V shed 1 base, J shed 2 bases, and the junction held 8 bases outside the gene matches. CDR3 length: 16 amino acids. Germline V gene sequence: CDR1 LGHNA, CDR2 YNFKEQ. The CDR3 sequence is CASSQALASGTYEQYF. In nucleotides, the CDR3 is TGTGCCAGCAGCCAAGCCCTTGCTAGCGGAACCTACGAGCAGTACTTC.

J is TRBJ2-2 and V is TRBV7-9, with TRBD1 matching over 9 bases. There are 15 residues in the CDR3. The J segment lost 1 base and the V segment lost 5 bases, leaving 2 bases of the junction unmatched. Per germline, CDR1 SEHNR and CDR2 FQNEAQ (reference sequence). The CDR3 spells CASSRGQGNTGELFF. DNA of the CDR3: TGTGCCAGCAGCCGGGGACAGGGGAACACCGGGGAGCTGTTTTTT.

The gene calls are TRBV7-9 and TRBJ1-1; 7 bases agree with TRBD1. The ends lost 1 base at V and 6 bases at J; junction bases unmatched: 8. The CDR3 sequence is 15 residues long. CDR1 SEHNR and CDR2 FQNEAQ come from the germline V gene (reference sequence). CDR3 in DNA: TGTGCCAGCAGCTTAGTTGCACAGGGGTTACCTGAAGCTTTCTTT. Translation gives CASSLVAQGLPEAFF.

The chain carries TRBV9 and TRBJ1-4; D perhaps matches TRBD1 (5 bases). This CDR3 is 15 amino acids long. Germline V gives CDR1 SGDLS, CDR2 YYNGEE. With 4 bases removed from V and 4 bases from J, the gap between germline ends came to 14 bases. The CDR3 loop is CASSPSGGFNEKLFF. The CDR3 DNA is TGTGCCAGCAGCCCGAGCGGGGGGTTTAATGAAAAACTGTTTTTT.

V usage is TRBV5-5 and J usage is TRBJ2-5; tentatively, D is TRBD1 (6 bases). There are 17 residues in the CDR3. Germline CDR1 SGHKS, CDR2 YYEKEE (reference sequence). Between the trimmed V and J ends, which lost 2 bases and 0 bases, there was a span of 17 bases. In nucleotides, the CDR3 is TGTGCCAGCAGCTTTTACCGGGACAACAGGTACCAAGAGACCCAGTACTTC. It yields the protein CASSFYRDNRYQETQYF.

This sequence joins TRBV6-6 and TRBJ1-2; 7 bases align to TRBD1. Germline trimming cut 7 bases from V and 1 base from J; bases unmatched to any gene: 12. CDR1 and CDR2 (germline): MNHNY, SVGAGI (reference sequence). The CDR3 is 16 amino acids. CDR3 residues: CASTQKSGTDNYGYTF. CDR3 coding DNA: TGTGCCAGCACTCAAAAGTCCGGGACAGATAACTATGGCTACACCTTC.

The chain recombines TRBV6-5 with TRBJ2-7; TRBD1 aligns across 8 bases. Germline V gene lookup returns CDR1 MNHEY and CDR2 SVGAGI. The length of the CDR3 is 12 residues. The junction had 5 bases not matched to a gene; V was cut back by 4 bases and J by 9 bases. CDR3 loop: CASSSDRGGQYF. The CDR3 bases are TGTGCCAGCAGTTCTGACAGGGGAGGGCAGTACTTC.

This sequence joins TRBV5-6 and TRBJ2-1, with 8 bases matching TRBD1. Per the germline V gene, CDR1 is SGHDT and CDR2 is YYEEEE. CDR3 length equals 14 residues. V shed 4 bases and J 4 bases; nucleotides not matched to a gene: 4. CDR3 sequence reads: CASSPTGDYNEQFF. CDR3 bases: TGTGCCAGCAGCCCGACAGGGGATTACAATGAGCAGTTCTTC.

This chain links TRBV11-2 with TRBJ2-2; TRBD1 might be the D (5 bases). Trimming took 3 bases from V and 7 from J, leaving 9 bases between them. Germline V CDR1 and CDR2: SGHAT, FQNNGV. This CDR3 is 13 amino acids long. DNA of the CDR3: TGTGCCAGCAGCTTGGGGCTGGGCGGGGAGCTGTTTTTT. Translation gives CASSLGLGGELFF.

This clone was detected only once. V gene TRBV19 combines with J gene TRBJ2-7, with D possibly TRBD2 on 5 matching bases. CDR1 LNHDA and CDR2 SQIVND come from the germline V gene (reference sequence). Trimming shortened V by 6 bases and J by 2 bases, and 14 bases separated the two germline ends. The CDR3 runs 14 residues. CDR3 in DNA: TGTGCCAGTAGCCGAGGGTGGCGCGCCTACGAGCAGTACTTC. As protein: CASSRGWRAYEQYF.

This chain connects TRBV7-9 to TRBJ2-3, with D possibly being TRBD2 (6 bases). This CDR3 has 16 amino acids. Between the trimmed V and J ends, which lost 2 bases and 4 bases, there was a span of 16 bases. Looked up from germline, CDR1 is SEHNR and CDR2 is FQNEAQ (reference sequence). The CDR3 is CASSLSRGRRADTQYF. CDR3 bases: TGTGCCAGCAGCTTATCCCGAGGGCGGAGGGCAGATACGCAGTATTTT.

This clone came up a few times. The chain is built from TRBV21-1 and TRBJ1-1; whether TRBD1, the table's D call, matches the DNA was not checked. TRBV21-1 is a pseudogene segment. The CDR3 is made up of 15 amino acids. The CDR3 here is CAKRGFDRGWTEAFF. The CDR3 bases are TGTGCCAAGCGAGGTTTTGACAGGGGGTGGACTGAAGCTTTCTTT.

V and J are TRBV19 and TRBJ2-2; D unresolved. Germline CDR1 and CDR2: LNHDA and SQIVND (reference sequence). The CDR3 loop spans 11 amino acids. Trimming removed 3 bases from V and 8 bases from J, with 4 bases in between. The CDR3 protein is CASSIGGELFF. DNA for the CDR3: TGTGCCAGTAGTATCGGGGGGGAGCTGTTTTTT.

This chain connects TRBV2 to TRBJ2-4; TRBD2 agrees at 8 bases. The germline V gene encodes CDR1 SNHLY and CDR2 FYNNEI. The J segment lost 5 bases and the V segment lost 6 bases, leaving 12 bases of the junction unmatched. This CDR3 contains 16 residues. The CDR3 DNA reads TGTGCCAGCAGGTGGAGAAGCGGGAGTACCGAAAACATTCAGTACTTC. It is translated as CASRWRSGSTENIQYF.

This clone was counted a single time. The chain has TRBV21-1 and TRBJ2-7; the D call of TRBD1 is as the table states it, not checked on the DNA. TRBV21-1 is an annotated pseudogene. The CDR3 loop spans 8 amino acids. This chain's CDR3 is CAAGEQYF. CDR3 sequence (DNA): TGTGCAGCAGGCGAGCAGTACTTC.

The chain employs TRBV2 and TRBJ1-2, with 8 nucleotides matching TRBD1. The CDR3 is made up of 15 amino acids. V was clipped by 5 bases and J by 8 bases; unmatched bases: 13. Germline V gene lookup returns CDR1 SNHLY and CDR2 FYNNEI. The DNA of the CDR3 is TGTGCCAGCAGTTCCCGGACAGGGTGGGGTGGAGGCTACACCTTC. The encoded protein is CASSSRTGWGGGYTF.

The chain has TRBV27 and TRBJ1-2; D might be TRBD1 (5 bases). V shed 4 bases and J shed 4 bases, with 13 bases lying between them. This CDR3 is 14 amino acids long. CDR1 MNHEY and CDR2 SMNVEV come from the germline V gene (reference sequence). The CDR3 protein is CASSSPRAGYGYTF. In DNA form, the CDR3 reads TGTGCCAGCAGTTCTCCCAGGGCAGGCTATGGCTACACCTTC.

The V call is TRBV28, the J call TRBJ1-6; no reliable D call. The V gene lost 6 bases and the J gene lost 9 bases, with 9 bases spanning the gap. This CDR3 region has 12 residues. Germline CDR1 MDHEN, CDR2 SYDVKM. DNA of the CDR3: TGTGCCAGCAGACCGACGGGTTCACCCCTCCACTTT. This gives the protein CASRPTGSPLHF.